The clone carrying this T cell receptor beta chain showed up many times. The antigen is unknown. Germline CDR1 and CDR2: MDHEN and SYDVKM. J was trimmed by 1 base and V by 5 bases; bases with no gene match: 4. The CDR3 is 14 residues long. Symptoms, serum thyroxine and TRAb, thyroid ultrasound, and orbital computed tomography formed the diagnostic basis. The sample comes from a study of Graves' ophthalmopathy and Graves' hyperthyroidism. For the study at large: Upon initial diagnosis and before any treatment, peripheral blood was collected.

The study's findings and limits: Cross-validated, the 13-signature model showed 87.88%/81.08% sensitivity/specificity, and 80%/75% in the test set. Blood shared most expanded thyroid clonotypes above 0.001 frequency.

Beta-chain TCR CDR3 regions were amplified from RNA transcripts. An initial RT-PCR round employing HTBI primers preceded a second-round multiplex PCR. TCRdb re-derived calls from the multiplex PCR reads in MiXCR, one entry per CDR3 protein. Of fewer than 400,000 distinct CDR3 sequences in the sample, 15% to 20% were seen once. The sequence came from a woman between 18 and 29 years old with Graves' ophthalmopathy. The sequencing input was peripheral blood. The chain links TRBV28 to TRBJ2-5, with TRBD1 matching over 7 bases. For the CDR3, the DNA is TGTGCCAGCAGTCGGGACAGACTCCAAGAGACCCAGTACTTC. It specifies CASSRDRLQETQYF.